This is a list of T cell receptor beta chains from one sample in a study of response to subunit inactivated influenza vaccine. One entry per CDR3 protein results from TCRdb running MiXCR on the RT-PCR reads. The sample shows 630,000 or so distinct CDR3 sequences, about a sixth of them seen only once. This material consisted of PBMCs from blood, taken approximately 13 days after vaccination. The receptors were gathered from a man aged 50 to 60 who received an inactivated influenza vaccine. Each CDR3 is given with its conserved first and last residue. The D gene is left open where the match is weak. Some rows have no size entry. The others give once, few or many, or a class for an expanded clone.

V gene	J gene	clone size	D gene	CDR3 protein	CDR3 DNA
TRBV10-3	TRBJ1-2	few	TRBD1	CAISLLQGADYGYTF	TGTGCCATCAGTTTACTACAGGGGGCGGACTATGGCTACACCTTC
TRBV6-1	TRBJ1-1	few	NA	CASRSSGGVNTEAFF	TGTGCCAGCAGGTCATCCGGGGGAGTGAACACTGAAGCTTTCTTT
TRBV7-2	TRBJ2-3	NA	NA	CASSLAGSSQYF	TGTGCCAGCAGCTTAGCGGGATCTTCGCAGTATTTT
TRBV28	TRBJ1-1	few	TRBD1	CASNIGQGEAFF	TGTGCCAGCAACATAGGACAGGGTGAAGCTTTCTTT
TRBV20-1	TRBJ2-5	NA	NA	CSARLQGVETQYF	TGCAGTGCTAGACTACAGGGAGTAGAGACCCAGTACTTC
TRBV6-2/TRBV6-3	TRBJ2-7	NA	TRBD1	CASNDRGPLYEQYF	TGTGCCAGCAACGACAGGGGACCTCTCTACGAGCAGTACTTC
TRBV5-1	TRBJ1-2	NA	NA	CASSLGTHLPHYGYTF	TGCGCCAGCAGCTTAGGTACTCACTTACCCCACTATGGCTACACCTTC
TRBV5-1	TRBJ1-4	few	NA	CASRTSPGEKLFF	TGCGCCAGCCGGACGTCACCCGGGGAAAAACTGTTTTTT
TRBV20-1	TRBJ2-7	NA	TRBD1	CSARGKGADAYEQYF	TGCAGTGCTAGAGGCAAGGGGGCGGACGCCTACGAGCAGTACTTC
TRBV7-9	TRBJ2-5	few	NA	CASSKSLVQGTQYF	TGTGCCAGCAGCAAATCTCTAGTACAGGGCACCCAGTACTTC
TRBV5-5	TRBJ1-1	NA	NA	CASSLAPGRGNTEAFF	TGTGCCAGCAGCTTGGCGCCGGGACGAGGAAACACTGAAGCTTTCTTT
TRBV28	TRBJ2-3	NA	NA	CASSRVNSDLDTQYF	TGTGCCAGCAGCAGAGTTAATTCGGACCTGGATACGCAGTATTTT
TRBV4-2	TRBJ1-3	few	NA	CASSQDLGHGNTIYF	TGTGCCAGCAGCCAAGATCTGGGGCACGGAAACACCATATATTTT
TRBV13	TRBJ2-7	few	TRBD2	CASSPLTVGREGYEQYF	TGTGCCAGCAGCCCGCTCACGGTAGGACGGGAGGGCTACGAGCAGTACTTC